Presented here are 24 T cell receptor beta chains from one specimen sequenced in a study of response to subunit inactivated influenza vaccine. TCRdb fed the RT-PCR reads into MiXCR, producing one record per CDR3 protein. The sample holds more than 400,000 distinct CDR3 sequences, approximately 7.3% seen once. The sample in question was PBMCs from blood, obtained approximately 25 months after vaccination. Every receptor here comes from a man in his fifties or sixties who received an inactivated influenza vaccine.

V is TRBV6-5 and J is TRBJ2-1; TRBD2 agrees at 11 bases. The CDR3 has 18 residues. CDR1 and CDR2 from the germline V gene are MNHEY and SVGAGI. Trimming took 4 bases from V and 1 from J; bases not matched to a gene: 9. The CDR3 spells CASSWDSGRAGSYNEQFF. CDR3 DNA sequence: TGTGCCAGCAGTTGGGATAGCGGGAGGGCCGGGTCCTACAATGAGCAGTTCTTC.

J is TRBJ2-5 and V is TRBV29-1; possible D gene TRBD2, 5 bases. The V gene's germline CDR1 is SQVTM and CDR2 ANQGSEA. Trimming pared 5 bases from V and 4 bases from J, leaving 17 bases between. CDR3 size: 14 residues. In nucleotides, the CDR3 is TGCAGCGTTCGGGTCGACTTTGCGGGAGAGACCCAGTACTTC. It yields the protein CSVRVDFAGETQYF.

The chain joins TRBV24-1 to TRBJ2-6, with 9 bases matching TRBD1. J was trimmed by 4 bases and V by 4 bases; bases with no gene match: 10. This CDR3 region has 18 residues. Germline V CDR1 and CDR2: KGHDR, SFDVKD. Written as DNA, the CDR3 is TGTGCCACCAGTGACAGCCTCACAGGGGGCGCAGGGGCCAACGTCCTGACTTTC. Amino acids: CATSDSLTGGAGANVLTF.

This clonotype came up many times. This chain links TRBV28 with TRBJ2-3; 10 bases line up with TRBD2. This CDR3 contains 14 residues. V shed 6 bases and J 3 bases; nucleotides not matched to a gene: 3. CDR1 MDHEN and CDR2 SYDVKM come from the germline V gene. DNA of the CDR3: TGTGCCAGCAGACAGCGGGAGGGAACAGATACGCAGTATTTT. Residues: CASRQREGTDTQYF.

This chain connects TRBV6-2 or TRBV6-3 to TRBJ2-3; 7 positions match TRBD2. Germline-derived CDR1 and CDR2 are MNHEY and SVGEGT. Trimming removed 2 bases from V and 1 base from J; junction bases left unmatched: 15. This CDR3 region has 19 residues. The CDR3 bases are TGTGCCAGCAGTTACCACGCGGGAGCGGTTTTCGGGGGCACAGATACGCAGTATTTT. Translation gives CASSYHAGAVFGGTDTQYF.

DNA for the CDR3: TGTGCCAGCAGCCAAGATCCTCGGGACAGTTTATATGATGGCTACACCTTC. It encodes CASSQDPRDSLYDGYTF. The chain joins TRBV3-1 to TRBJ1-2, with TRBD1 matching 7 bases. The CDR3 is made up of 17 amino acids. Per the germline V gene, CDR1 is LGHDT and CDR2 is YNNKEL (reference sequence). V lost 0 bases to trimming and J lost 6 bases; unmatched junction nucleotides: 13.

This clonotype was seen more than once but under ten times. V usage is TRBV15 and J usage is TRBJ2-3; D may be TRBD2 (5 bases). The germline gives CDR1 LNHNV, CDR2 YYDKDF (reference sequence). The CDR3 has 16 residues. V was cut by 0 bases and J by 6 bases, with 16 bases left in between. CDR3 protein: CATSRDEVGDWDTQYF. In nucleotides, the CDR3 is TGTGCCACCAGCAGAGATGAAGTGGGAGATTGGGATACGCAGTATTTT.

This clonotype has ten or more counts. The genes are TRBV7-2 and TRBJ1-3; D not certain. V shed 5 bases and J shed 6 bases, with 20 bases lying between them. The CDR3 consists of 16 residues. Germline assignment: CDR1 SGHTA and CDR2 FQGNSA. The CDR3 is CASSLVPGNPPNTIYF. The CDR3, as DNA: TGTGCCAGCAGCCTAGTCCCCGGGAACCCGCCAAACACCATATATTTT.

The chain recombines TRBV15 with TRBJ1-2, with 8 bases that match TRBD1. The CDR3 spans 17 residues. V was clipped by 0 bases and J by 0 bases; unmatched bases: 6. Per germline, CDR1 LNHNV and CDR2 YYDKDF (reference sequence). The CDR3 reads CATSRDFGTGSNYGYTF. The CDR3 DNA reads TGTGCCACCAGCAGAGATTTTGGGACAGGATCTAACTATGGCTACACCTTC.

The V and J genes are TRBV6-5 and TRBJ2-7; no clear D gene. Germline loops: CDR1 MNHEY, CDR2 SVGAGI. The V end was cut by 4 bases, the J end by 3 bases, with 13 bases between. This CDR3 is 14 amino acids long. The CDR3 DNA reads as TGTGCCAGCAGTTTTTGGCCGTCCAGCTACGAGCAGTACTTC. Amino acids: CASSFWPSSYEQYF.

At least ten counts were recorded for this clonotype. V is TRBV6-1 and J is TRBJ2-7; D is possibly TRBD1 or TRBD2 (5 bases each). In germline, CDR1 is MNHNS, CDR2 SASEGT. V gave up 10 bases and J gave up 2 bases, with 18 bases separating them. The CDR3 covers 14 residues. The CDR3 spells CAITAGTLPYEQYF. The CDR3 DNA sequence: TGTGCCATCACAGCCGGGACCCTTCCCTACGAGCAGTACTTC.

This chain links TRBV27 with TRBJ2-7; 7 bases line up with TRBD1. Germline trimming cut 3 bases from V and 2 bases from J; bases unmatched to any gene: 7. From germline, CDR1 is MNHEY and CDR2 SMNVEV (reference sequence). This CDR3 comprises 15 residues. The DNA of the CDR3 is TGTGCCAGCAGTTTCACAGGGGTCCCGGCCTACGAGCAGTACTTC. Translation: CASSFTGVPAYEQYF.

The rearrangement links TRBV12-3 or TRBV12-4 to TRBJ1-2; a possible D gene is TRBD1 (5 bases). The CDR3 has 15 amino acids. The V gene lost 7 bases and the J gene lost 3 bases, with 18 bases spanning the gap. CDR3 nucleotides: TGTGCCAGCAAAACGAACCGGGACCCCTACTATGGCTACACCTTC. Its translation: CASKTNRDPYYGYTF.

The chain has TRBV2 and TRBJ2-3, with D perhaps matching TRBD1 or TRBD2 (5 bases each). The germline V gene encodes CDR1 SNHLY and CDR2 FYNNEI. CDR3 size: 14 residues. The germline V and J ends were trimmed by 6 bases and 4 bases, with 14 bases remaining between them. Here the CDR3 reads CASSHMSGPDTQYF. The CDR3 DNA is TGTGCCAGCAGCCATATGTCGGGACCAGATACGCAGTATTTT.

This clonotype was counted at least ten times. This chain joins TRBV5-1 and TRBJ2-5; 14 bases fit TRBD2. CDR1 and CDR2 (germline): SGHRS, YFSETQ. This CDR3 region has 16 residues. V gave up 7 bases and J gave up 2 bases; unmatched junction bases: 7. CDR3 nucleotides: TGCGCCAGCCGATTGGGGACTAGCGGGAGACAAGAGACCCAGTACTTC. It translates to CASRLGTSGRQETQYF. The full variable domain, its missing parts supplied by reference TRBV5-1 and TRBJ2-5, is KAGVTQTPRYLIKTRGQQVTLSCSPISGHRSVSWYQQTPGQGLQFLFEYFSETQRNKGNFPGRFSGRQFSNSRSEMNVSTLELGDSALYLCASRLGTSGRQETQYFGPGTRLLVL.

This chain joins TRBV20-1 and TRBJ2-5; possibly TRBD1 or TRBD2 for D (6 bases each). V was trimmed by 2 bases and J by 1 base, leaving 11 bases between them. Germline CDR1 DFQATT, CDR2 SNEGSKA (reference sequence). The CDR3 sequence is 14 residues long. In DNA form, the CDR3 reads TGCAGTGCTAGAAAGGGGGGCCCCCAAGAGACCCAGTACTTC. Its protein product is CSARKGGPQETQYF.

This clonotype was seen a few times. The DNA of the CDR3 is TGCAGTGCTAGGATTAGAGGGGGTTCCTACGAGCAGTACTTC. It is translated as CSARIRGGSYEQYF. The V call is TRBV20-1, the J call TRBJ2-7; tentative D call: TRBD1 (6 bases). The CDR3 runs to 14 residues. CDR1 is DFQATT and CDR2 is SNEGSKA in the germline V gene (reference sequence). V was clipped by 3 bases and J by 1 base, with 13 bases between them.

The chain couples TRBV4-1 to TRBJ2-5; a possible D gene is TRBD1 (7 bases). The CDR3 totals 16 residues. Germline-derived CDR1 and CDR2 are MGHRA and YSYEKL. The V end lost 3 bases, the J end lost 1 base, and 15 bases lay between the germline ends. As DNA, the CDR3 is TGCGCCAGCAGCCAGAACAGGGGACTCACCCAAGAGACCCAGTACTTC. Translating it yields CASSQNRGLTQETQYF.

In this sample, this clonotype turned up many times. CDR3 nucleotide sequence: TGCAGTAGTTCGAGCGGTACCTACAATGAGCAGTTCTTC. This encodes CSSSSGTYNEQFF. The chain couples TRBV20-1 to TRBJ2-1; a possible D gene is TRBD2 (5 bases). The length of the CDR3 is 13 residues. Trimming removed 8 bases at V and 2 bases at J, with 13 bases between. Germline V lookup: CDR1 DFQATT, CDR2 SNEGSKA (reference sequence).

Ten or more counts support this clonotype. The genes are TRBV5-1 and TRBJ2-5; the D is unclear. V was pared by 4 bases and J by 5 bases, with 9 bases between. Germline V gene sequence: CDR1 SGHRS, CDR2 YFSETQ. This CDR3 has 12 residues. The CDR3 is CASSSSLETQYF. In DNA form, the CDR3 reads TGCGCCAGCAGCAGCTCTTTGGAGACCCAGTACTTC. The full variable domain, completed using reference TRBV5-1 and TRBJ2-5, is KAGVTQTPRYLIKTRGQQVTLSCSPISGHRSVSWYQQTPGQGLQFLFEYFSETQRNKGNFPGRFSGRQFSNSRSEMNVSTLELGDSALYLCASSSSLETQYFGPGTRLLVL.

The V call is TRBV28, the J call TRBJ1-2; TRBD1 matches at 9 bases. This CDR3 spans 16 amino acids. Trimming cost V 1 base and J 3 bases; bases outside gene matches: 6. Germline V gene data show CDR1 as MDHEN and CDR2 as SYDVKM. CDR3 protein: CASSLSWTGEHYGYTF. The CDR3 region has the DNA TGTGCCAGCAGTTTATCCTGGACAGGGGAGCACTATGGCTACACCTTC.

This clonotype turned up a few times. The V gene is TRBV7-2, the J gene TRBJ1-6, with D possibly TRBD1 on 5 matching bases. The germline V and J ends were trimmed by 1 base and 9 bases, with 10 bases remaining between them. Germline CDR1 reads SGHTA; CDR2 reads FQGNSA. The CDR3 extends over 14 amino acids. The CDR3 is CASSLVRGSSPLHF. CDR3 DNA sequence: TGTGCCAGCAGCTTAGTAAGGGGAAGTTCACCCCTCCACTTT.

This clonotype came up a few times. The chain uses TRBV28 and TRBJ2-7; tentative D call: TRBD1 (5 bases). The CDR3 runs to 16 residues. The V gene's germline CDR1 is MDHEN and CDR2 SYDVKM. Trimming stripped 5 bases from V and 0 bases from J, with 17 bases between. The CDR3 is CASSAPFGASSYEQYF. As DNA, the CDR3 is TGTGCCAGCAGTGCCCCCTTTGGGGCCAGCTCCTACGAGCAGTACTTC.

This clonotype was seen a few times. The chain joins TRBV27 to TRBJ1-5; D is possibly TRBD1 (6 bases). The CDR3 covers 16 residues. Trimming took off 5 bases at V and 3 bases at J, with 17 bases between the two ends. Germline values: CDR1 MNHEY, CDR2 SMNVEV (reference sequence). CDR3: CASSPNRARYNQPQHF. DNA for the CDR3: TGTGCCAGCAGTCCAAACAGGGCGCGTTACAATCAGCCCCAGCATTTT.